This T cell receptor beta chain was captured in a study of T cells in tumors after PD-1 blockade. Study overall: Each patient got pembrolizumab 200 mg every 3 weeks or cemiplimab 350 mg every 2 weeks. Study-level results: Blood contained approximately 41% of the tumor's TCR clonotypes.

Genomic DNA template from tumor biopsies or peripheral blood, about 600 ng to 6,004 ng input. With regard to this clone: Its matching antigen is unknown.

The data were produced by immunoSEQ multiplex PCR, yet TCRdb's version contains in-frame clones alone and is incomplete. Found here are some 18,000 clones, roughly 80% of them singletons; the top ten hold about a quarter. Source: PBMCs, taken after anti-PD-1 therapy. The source of this sequence is a human donor with advanced basal cell or squamous cell carcinoma (not recorded which).

The DNA of the CDR3 is TGTGCCAGCAGCCAGGGGGAGGGCTTTTACGAGCAGTACTTC. Its translation is CASSQGEGFYEQYF. The rearrangement joins TRBV4-2 to TRBJ2-7, with TRBD2 matching over 7 bases. This CDR3 is 14 amino acids long. Germline CDR1 is LGHNA and CDR2 is YNFKEQ. J gave up 4 bases and V 3 bases, and 6 bases lay outside the gene matches.